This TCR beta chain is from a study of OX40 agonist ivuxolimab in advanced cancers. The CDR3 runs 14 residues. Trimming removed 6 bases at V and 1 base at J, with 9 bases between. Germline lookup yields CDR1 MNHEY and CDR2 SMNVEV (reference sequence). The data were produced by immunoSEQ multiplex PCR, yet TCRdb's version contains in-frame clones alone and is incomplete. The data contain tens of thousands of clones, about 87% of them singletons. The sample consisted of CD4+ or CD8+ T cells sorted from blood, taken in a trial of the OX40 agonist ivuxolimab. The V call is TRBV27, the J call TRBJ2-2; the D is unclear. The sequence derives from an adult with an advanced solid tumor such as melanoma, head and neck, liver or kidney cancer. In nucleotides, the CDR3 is TGTGCCAGCAGCGACCGACAGAACACCGGGGAGCTGTTTTTT. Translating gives CASSDRQNTGELFF.